One sample yielded the 8 T cell receptor beta chains listed below, sequenced in a study of brain T cells in children with intractable seizures. The assay was immunoSEQ multiplex PCR, and TCRdb's table has in-frame clones only and misses some. The repertoire includes about 80,000 clones, approximately 89% of them detected once, and approximately 25% sits in the top ten. Source: peripheral blood, taken at surgery. The receptor source for this set is a girl aged 2-10 years with Rasmussen encephalitis and intractable seizures.

This clone was recorded once. The chain recombines TRBV12-5 with TRBJ2-1; 12 bases are shared with TRBD2. Germline trimming cut 4 bases from V and 10 bases from J; bases unmatched to any gene: 8. This CDR3 region has 15 residues. From germline, CDR1 is LGHNT and CDR2 FRNRAP. The CDR3 region has the DNA TGTGCTAGTGGTTCAGCTAGCGGGAGGGCCAAGGAGCAGTTCTTC. It is translated as CASGSASGRAKEQFF.

The chain has TRBV3-1 (or the pseudogene TRBV3-2) and TRBJ2-7, with D tentatively TRBD1 (5 bases). V lost 1 base to trimming and J lost 5 bases, with 6 bases between them. CDR1 is LGHDT, CDR2 YNNKEL, per germline (reference sequence). This CDR3 contains 12 residues. The CDR3 coding sequence is TGTGCCAGCAGCCAAGTCAGGGACGAGCAGTACTTC. Amino acids: CASSQVRDEQYF.

V gene TRBV11-3 combines with J gene TRBJ2-7; D possibly corresponds to TRBD2 (5 bases). The CDR3 loop spans 14 amino acids. The germline V gene encodes CDR1 SGHNT and CDR2 YENEEA. The ends were cut back, 5 bases at V and 3 bases at J, with 14 bases in the middle. CDR3 loop: CASSPTVGGYEQYF. In DNA, the CDR3 is TGTGCCAGCAGCCCCACCGTTGGAGGCTACGAGCAGTACTTC.

The chain recombines TRBV5-1 with TRBJ2-1; D is unclear. Germline-derived CDR1 and CDR2 are SGHRS and YFSETQ. The CDR3 covers 13 residues. V was clipped by 0 bases and J by 3 bases, with 4 bases between them. The CDR3 nucleotides read TGCGCCAGCAGCTTGGCCCGCTACAATGAGCAGTTCTTC. Translating it yields CASSLARYNEQFF.

This rearrangement joins TRBV18 to TRBJ1-5; the D gene is possibly TRBD1 (5 bases). Germline CDR1 reads KGHSH; CDR2 reads LQKENI. V was trimmed by 6 bases and J by 5 bases, leaving 11 bases between them. The CDR3 sequence is 13 residues long. The CDR3 DNA reads TGTGCCAGCTCTGGCAGGGAGGATCAGCCCCAGCATTTT. Translating gives CASSGREDQPQHF.

This clone was found a few times. V gene TRBV4-1 combines with J gene TRBJ1-6; D gene ambiguous. Trimming took off 1 base at V and 7 bases at J, with 2 bases between the two ends. The CDR3 covers 12 residues. CDR1 MGHRA and CDR2 YSYEKL come from the germline V gene. In DNA, the CDR3 is TGCGCCAGCAGCCAAGTAAATTCACCCCTCCACTTT. This gives the protein CASSQVNSPLHF.

The V and J genes are TRBV9 and TRBJ1-2, with D uncertain. Germline CDR1 SGDLS, CDR2 YYNGEE. This CDR3 region has 17 residues. The V gene lost 3 bases and the J gene lost 7 bases, with 25 bases spanning the gap. The CDR3 sequence is CASSASTASAGMGGYTF. The CDR3 nucleotides are TGTGCCAGCAGCGCCTCAACCGCCTCAGCGGGGATGGGTGGCTACACCTTC.

This clone appeared a few times. The chain joins TRBV6-5 to TRBJ1-3, with a tentative D call TRBD1 (5 bases). There are 15 residues in the CDR3. V was clipped by 5 bases and J by 0 bases, with 11 bases between them. Germline CDR1 reads MNHEY; CDR2 reads SVGAGI. The CDR3: CASSRDRYSGNTIYF. The DNA of the CDR3 is TGTGCCAGCAGTCGGGACCGTTACTCTGGAAACACCATATATTTT.